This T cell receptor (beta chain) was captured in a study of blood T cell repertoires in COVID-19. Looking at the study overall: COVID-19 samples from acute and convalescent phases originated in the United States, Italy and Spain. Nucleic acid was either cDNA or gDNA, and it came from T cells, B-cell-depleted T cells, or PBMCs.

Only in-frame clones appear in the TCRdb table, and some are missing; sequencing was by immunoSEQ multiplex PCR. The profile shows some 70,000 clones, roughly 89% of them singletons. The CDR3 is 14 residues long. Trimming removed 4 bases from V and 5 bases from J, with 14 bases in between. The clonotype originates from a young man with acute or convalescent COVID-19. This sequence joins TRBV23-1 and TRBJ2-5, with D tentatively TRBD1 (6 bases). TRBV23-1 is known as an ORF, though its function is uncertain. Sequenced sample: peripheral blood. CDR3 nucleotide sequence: TGCGCCAGCAGTCCCGGGACACGCCGTGAGACCCAGTACTTC. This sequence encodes CASSPGTRRETQYF.